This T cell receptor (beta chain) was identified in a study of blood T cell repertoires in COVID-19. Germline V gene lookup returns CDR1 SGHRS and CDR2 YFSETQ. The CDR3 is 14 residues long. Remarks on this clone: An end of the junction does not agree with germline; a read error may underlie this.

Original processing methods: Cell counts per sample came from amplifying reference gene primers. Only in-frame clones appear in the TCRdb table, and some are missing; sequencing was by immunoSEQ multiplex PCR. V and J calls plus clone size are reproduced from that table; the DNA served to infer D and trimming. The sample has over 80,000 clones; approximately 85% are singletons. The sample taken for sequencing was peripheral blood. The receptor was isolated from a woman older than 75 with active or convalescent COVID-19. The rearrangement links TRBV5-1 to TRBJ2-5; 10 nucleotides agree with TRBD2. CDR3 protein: CASTQGLAEETQYF. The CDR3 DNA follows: TGTGCCAGCACCCAAGGACTAGCGGAAGAGACCCAGTACTTC.